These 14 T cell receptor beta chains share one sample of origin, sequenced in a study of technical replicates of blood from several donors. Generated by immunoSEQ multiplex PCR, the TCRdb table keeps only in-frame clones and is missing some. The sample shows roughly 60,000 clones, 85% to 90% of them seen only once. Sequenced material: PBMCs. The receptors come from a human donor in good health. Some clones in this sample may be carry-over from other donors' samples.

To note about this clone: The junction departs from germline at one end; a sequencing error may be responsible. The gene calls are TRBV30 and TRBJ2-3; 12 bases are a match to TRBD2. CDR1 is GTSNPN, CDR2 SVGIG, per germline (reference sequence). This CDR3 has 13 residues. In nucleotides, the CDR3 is TGTGCCTGGGACCCTGGGCTAGCGGGAGGGTCCAACTTT. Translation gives CAWDPGLAGGSNF.

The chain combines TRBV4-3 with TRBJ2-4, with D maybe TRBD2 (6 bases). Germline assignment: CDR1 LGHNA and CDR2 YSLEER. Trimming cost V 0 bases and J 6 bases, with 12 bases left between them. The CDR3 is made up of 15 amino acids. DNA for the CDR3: TGCGCCAGCAGCCAAGATGCGGGGTTCGGAAACATTCAGTACTTC. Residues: CASSQDAGFGNIQYF.

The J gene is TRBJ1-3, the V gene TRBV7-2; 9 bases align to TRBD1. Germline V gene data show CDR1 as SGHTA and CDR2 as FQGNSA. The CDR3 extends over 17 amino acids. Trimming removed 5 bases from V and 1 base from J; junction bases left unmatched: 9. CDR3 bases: TGTGCCAGCAGCCCTGGACCGACAGGGGGTTCTGGAAACACCATATATTTT. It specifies CASSPGPTGGSGNTIYF.

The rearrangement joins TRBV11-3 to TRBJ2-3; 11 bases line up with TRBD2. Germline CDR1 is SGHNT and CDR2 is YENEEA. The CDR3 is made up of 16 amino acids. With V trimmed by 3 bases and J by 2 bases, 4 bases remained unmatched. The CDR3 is CASSLGTSGYTDTQYF. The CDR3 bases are TGTGCCAGCAGCTTGGGGACTAGCGGCTACACAGATACGCAGTATTTT.

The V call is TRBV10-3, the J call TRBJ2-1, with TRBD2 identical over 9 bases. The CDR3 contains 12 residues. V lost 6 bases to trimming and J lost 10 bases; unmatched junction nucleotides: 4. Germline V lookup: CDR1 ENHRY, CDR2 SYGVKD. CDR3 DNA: TGTGCCATCAGCCCAGCGGGAGGAGAGCAGTTCTTC. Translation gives CAISPAGGEQFF.

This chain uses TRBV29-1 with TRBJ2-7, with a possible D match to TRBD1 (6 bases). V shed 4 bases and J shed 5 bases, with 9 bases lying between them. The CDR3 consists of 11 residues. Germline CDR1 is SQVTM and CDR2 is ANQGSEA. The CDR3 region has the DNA TGCAGCGTTGCCCACAGGGACGAGCAGTACTTC. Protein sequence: CSVAHRDEQYF.

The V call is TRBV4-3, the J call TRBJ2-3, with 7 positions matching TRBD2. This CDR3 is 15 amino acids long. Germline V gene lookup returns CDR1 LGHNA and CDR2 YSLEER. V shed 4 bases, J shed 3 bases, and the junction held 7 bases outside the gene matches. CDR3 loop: CASSLLGEGTDTQYF. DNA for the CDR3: TGCGCCAGCAGCCTCCTGGGGGAGGGTACAGATACGCAGTATTTT.

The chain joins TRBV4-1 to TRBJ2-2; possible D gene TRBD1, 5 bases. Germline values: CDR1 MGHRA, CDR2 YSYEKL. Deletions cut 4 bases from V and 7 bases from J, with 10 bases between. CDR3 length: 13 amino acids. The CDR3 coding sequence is TGCGCCAGCAGCCGAATGGGGCTCGGGGAGCTGTTTTTT. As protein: CASSRMGLGELFF.

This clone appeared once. Here the CDR3 DNA reads TGTGCCAGCAGCCCCTGGACTGGCTACAATGAGCAGTTCTTC. It is translated as CASSPWTGYNEQFF. The genes are TRBV7-7 and TRBJ2-1; D might be TRBD2 (5 bases). This CDR3 is built from 14 residues. Germline V gene sequence: CDR1 SSHAT, CDR2 FNYEAQ (reference sequence). The V and J ends lost 5 bases and 3 bases respectively, with 11 bases between them. The full variable domain, in which reference TRBV7-7 and TRBJ2-1 provide the parts outside the CDR3, is GAGVSQSPRYKVTKRGQDVTLRCDPISSHATLYWYQQALGQGPEFLTYFNYEAQPDKSGLPSDRFSAERPEGSISTLTIQRTEQRDSAMYRCASSPWTGYNEQFFGPGTRLTVL.

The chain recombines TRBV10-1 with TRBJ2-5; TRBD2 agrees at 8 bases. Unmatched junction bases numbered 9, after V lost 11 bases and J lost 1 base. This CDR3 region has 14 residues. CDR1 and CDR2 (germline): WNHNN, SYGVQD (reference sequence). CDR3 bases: TGCGCCTCCATAGGCGGGGGGCCCCAAGAGACCCAGTACTTC. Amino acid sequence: CASIGGGPQETQYF.

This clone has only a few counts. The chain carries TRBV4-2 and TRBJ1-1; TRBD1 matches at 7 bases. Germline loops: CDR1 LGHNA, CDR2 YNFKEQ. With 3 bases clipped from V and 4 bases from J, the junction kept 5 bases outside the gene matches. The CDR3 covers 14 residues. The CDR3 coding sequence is TGTGCCAGCAGCCAGGGACAGTTATCCACTGAAGCTTTCTTT. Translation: CASSQGQLSTEAFF.

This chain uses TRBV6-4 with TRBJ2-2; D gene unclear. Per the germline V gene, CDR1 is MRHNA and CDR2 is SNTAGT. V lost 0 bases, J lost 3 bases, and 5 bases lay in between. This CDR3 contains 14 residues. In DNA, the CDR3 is TGTGCCAGCAGTGACTCCCGGGACACCGGGGAGCTGTTTTTT. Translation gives CASSDSRDTGELFF.

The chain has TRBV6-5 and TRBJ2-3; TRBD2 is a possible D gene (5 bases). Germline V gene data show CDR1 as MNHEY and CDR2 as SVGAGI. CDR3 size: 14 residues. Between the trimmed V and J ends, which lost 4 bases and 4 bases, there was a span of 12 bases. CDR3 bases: TGTGCCAGCAGTTTGCGGAGGACCGCAGATACGCAGTATTTT. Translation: CASSLRRTADTQYF.

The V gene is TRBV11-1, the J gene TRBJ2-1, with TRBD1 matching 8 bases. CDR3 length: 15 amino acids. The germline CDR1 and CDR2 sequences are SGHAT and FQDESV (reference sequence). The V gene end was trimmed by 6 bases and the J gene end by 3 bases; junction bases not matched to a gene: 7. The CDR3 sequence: CASSSDRGIYNEQFF. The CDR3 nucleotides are TGTGCCAGCAGTTCAGACAGGGGTATCTACAATGAGCAGTTCTTC.